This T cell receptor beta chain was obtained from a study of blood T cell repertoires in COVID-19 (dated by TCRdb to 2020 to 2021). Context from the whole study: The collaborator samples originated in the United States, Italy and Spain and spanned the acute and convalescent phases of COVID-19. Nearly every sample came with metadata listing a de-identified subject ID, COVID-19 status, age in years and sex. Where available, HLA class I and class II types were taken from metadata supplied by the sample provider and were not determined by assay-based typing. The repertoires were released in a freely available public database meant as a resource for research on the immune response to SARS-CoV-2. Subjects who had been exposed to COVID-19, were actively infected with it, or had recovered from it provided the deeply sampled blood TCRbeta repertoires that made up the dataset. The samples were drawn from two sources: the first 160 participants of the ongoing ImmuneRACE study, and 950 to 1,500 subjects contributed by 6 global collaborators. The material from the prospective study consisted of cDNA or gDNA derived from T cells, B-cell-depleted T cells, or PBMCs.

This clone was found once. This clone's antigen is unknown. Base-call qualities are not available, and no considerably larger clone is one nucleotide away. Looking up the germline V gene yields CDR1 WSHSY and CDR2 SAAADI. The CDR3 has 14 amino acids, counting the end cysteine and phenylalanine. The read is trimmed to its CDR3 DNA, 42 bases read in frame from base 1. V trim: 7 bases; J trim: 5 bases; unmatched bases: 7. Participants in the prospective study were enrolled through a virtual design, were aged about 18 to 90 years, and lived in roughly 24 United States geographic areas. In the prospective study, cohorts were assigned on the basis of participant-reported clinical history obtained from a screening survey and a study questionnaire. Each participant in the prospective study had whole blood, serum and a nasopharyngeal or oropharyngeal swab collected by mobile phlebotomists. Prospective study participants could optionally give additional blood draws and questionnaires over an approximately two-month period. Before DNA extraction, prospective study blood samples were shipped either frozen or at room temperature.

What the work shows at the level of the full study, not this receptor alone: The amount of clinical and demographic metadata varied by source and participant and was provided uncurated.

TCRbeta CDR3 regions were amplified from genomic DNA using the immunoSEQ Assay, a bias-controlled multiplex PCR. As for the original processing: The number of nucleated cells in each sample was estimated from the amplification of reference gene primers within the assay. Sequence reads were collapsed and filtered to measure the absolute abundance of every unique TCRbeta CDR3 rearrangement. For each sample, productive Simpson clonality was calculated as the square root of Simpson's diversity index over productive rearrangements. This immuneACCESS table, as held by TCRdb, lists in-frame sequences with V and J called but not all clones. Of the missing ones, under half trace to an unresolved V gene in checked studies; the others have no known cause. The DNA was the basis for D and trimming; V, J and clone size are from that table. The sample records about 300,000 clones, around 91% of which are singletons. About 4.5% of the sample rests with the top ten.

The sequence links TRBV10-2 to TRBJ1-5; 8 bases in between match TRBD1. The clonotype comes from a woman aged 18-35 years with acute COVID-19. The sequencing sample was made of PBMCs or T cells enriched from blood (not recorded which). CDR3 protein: CASTPDRGDQPQHF. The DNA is TGCGCCAGCACCCCAGACAGGGGCGATCAGCCCCAGCATTTT.